This is a list of T cell receptor beta chains from one sample in a study of T cells in Graves' hyperthyroidism and ophthalmopathy. TCRdb fed the multiplex PCR reads into MiXCR, producing one record per CDR3 protein. The sample includes approximately 630,000 distinct CDR3 sequences, 15% to 20% of them seen just once. Source material: blood. The receptor set was obtained from a woman in her 30s with Graves' hyperthyroidism. CDR3s include the opening cysteine and the closing phenylalanine or tryptophan. D genes are given only for firm matches. Clone size, where shown, is once, few, many, or a class for clones that have expanded.

J gene,V gene,D gene,clone size,CDR3 protein,CDR3 DNA
TRBJ1-5,TRBV28,-,few,CASSYPSNQPQHF,TGTGCCAGCAGCTATCCGAGCAATCAGCCCCAGCATTTT
TRBJ2-1,TRBV6-1,-,many,CASTSNNEQFF,TGTGCCAGCACTTCAAACAATGAGCAGTTCTTC
TRBJ2-1,TRBV28,TRBD2,many,CASSLFGLAVNEQFF,TGTGCCAGCAGTTTATTCGGACTAGCTGTCAATGAGCAGTTCTTC
TRBJ2-1,TRBV7-8,-,-,CASSSYNAGRYNEQFF,TGTGCCAGCAGCTCTTACAACGCGGGCCGCTACAATGAGCAGTTCTTC
TRBJ2-5,TRBV27,-,many,CASSPLQGRVETQYF,TGTGCCAGCAGTCCCCTACAGGGTCGGGTTGAGACCCAGTACTTC
TRBJ2-5,TRBV29-1,-,many,CSVAEDHGGTQYF,TGCAGCGTCGCCGAGGACCACGGGGGGACCCAGTACTTC
TRBJ2-5,TRBV6-1,TRBD2,many,CASTTSGSQQYF,TGTGCCAGCACCACCAGCGGGAGCCAACAGTACTTC
TRBJ2-5,TRBV7-8,-,-,CASSRLSRFQETQYF,TGTGCCAGCAGCCGCCTGAGCAGGTTCCAAGAGACCCAGTACTTC
TRBJ1-4,TRBV19,-,-,CASRPQGATNEKLFF,TGTGCCAGTAGACCACAGGGAGCAACTAATGAAAAACTGTTTTTT
TRBJ2-2,TRBV20-1,-,many,CSARDGGSGELFF,TGCAGTGCTAGAGACGGGGGCTCCGGGGAGCTGTTTTTT
TRBJ2-5,TRBV7-2,-,many,CASSPLHSSETQYF,TGTGCCAGCAGCCCACTACATAGTTCGGAGACCCAGTACTTC
TRBJ2-2,TRBV30,TRBD2,-,CAWRLAGNTGELFF,TGTGCCTGGAGACTAGCGGGAAACACCGGGGAGCTGTTTTTT
TRBJ2-7,TRBV27,TRBD2,-,CATSDGGLAPYEQYF,TGTGCCACCAGTGATGGAGGACTAGCTCCCTACGAGCAGTACTTC
TRBJ2-3,TRBV9,TRBD2,-,CASSVGGGSFVDTQYF,TGTGCCAGCAGCGTAGGAGGCGGGAGCTTCGTTGATACGCAGTATTTT
TRBJ2-7,TRBV2,-,many,CASSAKPYEQYF,TGTGCCAGCAGTGCTAAGCCCTACGAGCAGTACTTC
TRBJ2-3,TRBV19,-,-,CASSIDRDLPDTQYF,TGTGCCAGTAGTATAGATCGGGACCTCCCAGATACGCAGTATTTT
TRBJ1-2,TRBV7-2,-,many,CASSLGSGGGYTF,TGTGCCAGCAGCTTAGGGTCGGGAGGGGGCTACACCTTC
TRBJ2-1,TRBV7-9,TRBD1,many,CASSLVARTGDNEQFF,TGTGCCAGCAGCTTAGTGGCTCGTACAGGGGACAATGAGCAGTTCTTC
TRBJ1-4,TRBV2,-,many,CASSVVTTNEKLFF,TGTGCCAGCAGTGTAGTAACAACTAATGAAAAACTGTTTTTT
TRBJ1-4,TRBV6-1,-,-,CASSEGSGYEKLFF,TGTGCCAGCAGTGAAGGGAGTGGTTATGAAAAACTGTTTTTT
TRBJ2-1,TRBV5-1,-,many,CASMRYSYNEQFF,TGCGCCAGCATGAGGTACTCCTACAATGAGCAGTTCTTC
TRBJ2-7,TRBV5-1,-,many,CASSWGQGGYEQYF,TGCGCCAGCAGCTGGGGCCAGGGGGGCTACGAGCAGTACTTC
TRBJ2-5,TRBV2,-,many,CASSESPSQETQYF,TGTGCCAGCAGTGAATCGCCTAGCCAAGAGACCCAGTACTTC
TRBJ2-7,TRBV7-9,-,many,CASTDGVSYEQYF,TGTGCCAGCACCGACGGGGTCTCCTACGAGCAGTACTTC
TRBJ2-3,TRBV6-2/TRBV6-3,-,many,CASSPTTGRDTQYF,TGTGCCAGCAGCCCGACGACGGGAAGGGATACGCAGTATTTT
TRBJ2-2,TRBV4-2,-,-,CASSQDHPGAANTGELFF,TGTGCCAGCAGCCAAGATCACCCGGGTGCGGCGAACACCGGGGAGCTGTTTTTT
TRBJ1-2,TRBV20-1,TRBD1,many,CSARPLDRGVDGYTF,TGCAGTGCTAGACCCCTGGACAGGGGAGTAGATGGCTACACCTTC
TRBJ2-7,TRBV20-1,TRBD2,-,CSARTRSSYEQYF,TGCAGTGCCCGGACTAGGAGCTCCTACGAGCAGTACTTC
TRBJ2-7,TRBV7-9,TRBD2,-,CASSLIAGDLLEQYF,TGTGCCAGCAGCTTAATAGCGGGAGATTTACTGGAGCAGTACTTC
TRBJ2-1,TRBV19,-,-,CASSIVLRSEQFF,TGTGCCAGTAGTATAGTTCTTAGGTCTGAGCAGTTCTTC
TRBJ2-7,TRBV2,-,many,CASSTGLSYEQYF,TGTGCCAGCAGTACAGGGCTCTCCTACGAGCAGTACTTC
TRBJ2-2,TRBV6-1,TRBD1,few,CASPLGTGGKDTGELFF,TGTGCCAGCCCCCTCGGGACAGGGGGAAAAGACACCGGGGAGCTGTTTTTT
TRBJ2-2,TRBV4-1,TRBD1,few,CASSLRVPGQGALGGELFF,TGCGCCAGCAGCCTAAGAGTACCGGGACAGGGGGCGCTGGGCGGGGAGCTGTTTTTT
TRBJ2-7,TRBV20-1,TRBD2,few,CSARDLTSGPIYEQYF,TGCAGTGCTAGAGACCTTACTAGCGGACCCATCTACGAGCAGTACTTC
TRBJ2-3,TRBV4-1,-,-,CASSPLLSGLSTDTQYF,TGCGCCAGCAGCCCCCTTCTTTCGGGATTAAGCACAGATACGCAGTATTTT
TRBJ2-7,TRBV6-2/TRBV6-3,TRBD2,few,CASRSGLAVSYEQYF,TGTGCCAGCAGATCGGGACTAGCGGTCTCCTACGAGCAGTACTTC
TRBJ1-2,TRBV28,-,many,CASRKTRLNYGYTF,TGTGCCAGCAGAAAGACCAGGTTAAACTATGGCTACACCTTC
TRBJ2-7,TRBV7-9,TRBD1,many,CATQQGQGGEQYF,TGTGCCACCCAGCAGGGACAGGGGGGGGAGCAGTACTTC
TRBJ2-2,TRBV7-6,-,-,CASSPRGGELKTVELFF,TGTGCCAGCAGCCCTCGTGGCGGCGAACTTAAAACCGTGGAGCTGTTTTTT
TRBJ2-2,TRBV4-3,TRBD2,once,CASSQELAGTSGRSTGELFF,TGCGCCAGCAGCCAAGAGTTGGCCGGGACTAGCGGGAGAAGCACCGGGGAGCTGTTTTTT
TRBJ2-7,TRBV27,-,many,CASSLHRDTYEQYF,TGTGCCAGCAGTTTACACAGGGATACGTACGAGCAGTACTTC
TRBJ2-7,TRBV13,-,-,CASSLGSEDEQYF,TGTGCCAGCAGCTTAGGGTCCGAGGACGAGCAGTACTTC
TRBJ2-5,TRBV6-1,TRBD1,many,CASSERDRREVNQETQYF,TGTGCCAGCAGTGAAAGGGACAGGCGGGAAGTAAACCAAGAGACCCAGTACTTC
TRBJ2-3,TRBV24-1,-,-,CATSVAGLSADTQYF,TGTGCCACCAGTGTGGCGGGCTTGAGCGCAGATACGCAGTATTTT
TRBJ2-2,TRBV7-7,-,few,CASSLGRVGELFF,TGTGCTAGCAGCTTAGGAAGGGTCGGGGAGCTGTTTTTT
TRBJ1-2,TRBV29-1,TRBD1,many,CSVAQGASYGYTF,TGCAGCGTTGCTCAGGGGGCGAGCTATGGCTACACCTTC
TRBJ1-4,TRBV20-1,-,-,CSARAGVEKLFF,TGCAGTGCTAGAGCGGGAGTCGAAAAACTGTTTTTT
TRBJ2-3,TRBV6-1,TRBD1,-,CASNRDRRLADTQYF,TGTGCCAGCAACCGGGACAGACGTTTGGCAGATACGCAGTATTTT
TRBJ2-1,TRBV11-3,TRBD2,-,CASSSGGLAGGLFHNEQFF,TGTGCCAGCAGCTCGGGGGGACTAGCGGGAGGGTTGTTCCACAATGAGCAGTTCTTC
TRBJ1-1,TRBV30,-,many,CAWGEGEAFF,TGTGCCTGGGGTGAAGGGGAAGCTTTCTTT
TRBJ1-2,TRBV25-1,-,few,CASSGDLGSYGYTF,TGTGCCAGCAGCGGGGACCTAGGAAGCTATGGCTACACCTTC
TRBJ2-2,TRBV7-2,-,many,CASSKAAATGELFF,TGTGCCAGCAGCAAAGCGGCGGCCACCGGGGAGCTGTTTTTT
TRBJ2-3,TRBV11-3,-,-,CASSLAPGQATSGAFTDTQYF,TGTGCCAGCAGCTTGGCTCCGGGACAGGCGACTAGCGGAGCATTCACAGATACGCAGTATTTT
TRBJ2-3,TRBV5-1,-,-,CASRHSGRTDTQYF,TGTGCCAGCAGACATAGCGGTCGCACAGATACGCAGTATTTT